The 29 T cell receptor beta chains given below trace back to one sample, sequenced in a study of T cell responses to AZD1222 COVID-19 vaccine. Sequencing was performed with immunoSEQ multiplex PCR; in TCRdb, only in-frame clones are kept and a portion is missing. The table shows roughly 140,000 clones, with 85% to 95% occurring only once. Sequenced here: peripheral blood, sampled on day 0 of AZD1222 vaccination. These receptors were collected from an adult in good health.

The rearrangement uses TRBV6-5 and TRBJ2-7; the D call may be TRBD1 or TRBD2 (5 bases each). There are 14 residues in the CDR3. The germline gives CDR1 MNHEY, CDR2 SVGAGI. Deletions cut 0 bases from V and 2 bases from J, with 8 bases between. The CDR3 loop reads CASSYSRGPYEQYF. In DNA, the CDR3 is TGTGCCAGCAGTTACTCGAGGGGACCCTACGAGCAGTACTTC.

The chain employs TRBV4-1 and TRBJ1-4, with D uncertain. This CDR3 contains 17 residues. CDR1 and CDR2 from the germline V gene are MGHRA and YSYEKL. V was trimmed by 4 bases and J by 0 bases, leaving 15 bases between them. CDR3 sequence: CASSRFDSLPTNEKLFF. DNA of the CDR3: TGCGCCAGCAGCCGATTTGACTCGCTCCCAACTAATGAAAAACTGTTTTTT.

This sequence joins TRBV6-1 and TRBJ1-3; D is undetermined. The CDR3 contains 15 residues. V lost 1 base, J lost 0 bases, and 7 bases lay in between. Per the germline V gene, CDR1 is MNHNS and CDR2 is SASEGT. CDR3 DNA sequence: TGTGCCAGCAGTGAAGTAGTCTCCTCTGGAAACACCATATATTTT. Its protein is CASSEVVSSGNTIYF.

The V and J genes are TRBV19 and TRBJ2-2, with 7 nucleotides matching TRBD2. The CDR3 sequence is 15 residues long. The germline gives CDR1 LNHDA, CDR2 SQIVND (reference sequence). After removal of 5 bases from V and 4 bases from J, the junction contained 7 bases not matched to a gene. The CDR3 loop is CASSPRDYSTGELFF. The DNA for the CDR3 is TGTGCCAGTAGTCCAAGGGACTACTCCACCGGGGAGCTGTTTTTT.

The chain couples TRBV9 to TRBJ1-2; D is possibly TRBD1 (5 bases). The CDR3 covers 15 residues. CDR1 is SGDLS, CDR2 YYNGEE, per germline. Deletions cut 3 bases from V and 1 base from J, with 13 bases between. CDR3 protein: CASSAAGTDNYGYTF. CDR3 nucleotide sequence: TGTGCCAGCAGCGCCGCCGGGACTGATAACTATGGCTACACCTTC.

The V gene is TRBV10-1, the J gene TRBJ2-5; 7 bases fit TRBD1. The V segment lost 2 bases and the J segment 1 base; nucleotides outside the gene matches: 4. Germline-derived CDR1 and CDR2 are WNHNN and SYGVQD (reference sequence). The CDR3 covers 15 residues. CDR3 sequence (DNA): TGCGCCAGCAGTGAGACACAGGGGTTCCAAGAGACCCAGTACTTC. Translated: CASSETQGFQETQYF.

The CDR3 sequence: CASTNRASAEAFF. CDR3 bases: TGCGCCAGCACCAACAGGGCGAGCGCTGAAGCTTTCTTT. The chain joins TRBV10-2 to TRBJ1-1; D possibly corresponds to TRBD1 (6 bases). Per germline, CDR1 WSHSY and CDR2 SAAADI. With 7 bases removed from V and 6 bases from J, the gap between germline ends came to 15 bases. The CDR3 contains 13 residues.

The chain links TRBV12-5 to TRBJ1-5; the match to TRBD1 covers 8 bases. V was clipped by 3 bases and J by 0 bases; unmatched bases: 10. The CDR3 covers 18 residues. The germline V gene has CDR1 LGHNT and CDR2 FRNRAP. The CDR3 bases are TGTGCTAGTGGTTTCTCCCCCAGGGGGCTGAATAGCAATCAGCCCCAGCATTTT. Its translation: CASGFSPRGLNSNQPQHF.

The chain is built from TRBV7-9 and TRBJ1-1; 10 positions match TRBD1. The CDR3 consists of 15 residues. V lost 4 bases, J lost 3 bases, and 5 bases stayed unmatched. Germline loops: CDR1 SEHNR, CDR2 FQNEAQ (reference sequence). The CDR3 region has the DNA TGTGCCAGCAGCTCACCCGGGACAGGGGACACTGAAGCTTTCTTT. It codes for CASSSPGTGDTEAFF. Supplemented by reference TRBV7-9 and TRBJ1-1, the full variable domain reads DTGVSQNPRHKITKRGQNVTFRCDPISEHNRLYWYRQTLGQGPEFLTYFQNEAQLEKSRLLSDRFSAERPKGSFSTLEIQRTEQGDSAMYLCASSSPGTGDTEAFFGQGTRLTVV.

The chain recombines TRBV27 with TRBJ1-6, with no clear D. Between the trimmed V and J ends, which lost 3 bases and 9 bases, there was a span of 21 bases. The germline V gene has CDR1 MNHEY and CDR2 SMNVEV (reference sequence). This CDR3 has 17 residues. The CDR3 DNA sequence: TGTGCCAGCAGTTTCCCGACACCAGTCGAATGTAGTTCACCCCTCCACTTT. Residues: CASSFPTPVECSSPLHF.

The chain combines TRBV18 with TRBJ2-3; D is possibly TRBD2 (6 bases). This CDR3 has 15 amino acids. The germline gives CDR1 KGHSH, CDR2 LQKENI. V was clipped by 3 bases and J by 3 bases, with 13 bases between them. The CDR3 DNA reads TGTGCCAGCTCACCCTCTTGGGGAGGAACAGATACGCAGTATTTT. Translated: CASSPSWGGTDTQYF.

V gene TRBV3-1 (or the pseudogene TRBV3-2) combines with J gene TRBJ2-6; no clear D gene. The CDR3 totals 15 residues. Trimming cost V 0 bases and J 1 base, with 4 bases left between them. Germline values: CDR1 LGHDT, CDR2 YNNKEL (reference sequence). The CDR3 DNA sequence: TGTGCCAGCAGCCAAGATAGTTCTGGGGCCAACGTCCTGACTTTC. Translated: CASSQDSSGANVLTF.

The chain employs TRBV6-5 and TRBJ2-1; 8 bases agree with TRBD2. J gave up 12 bases and V 6 bases, and 7 bases lay outside the gene matches. The CDR3 extends over 12 amino acids. Germline loops: CDR1 MNHEY, CDR2 SVGAGI. The CDR3 coding sequence is TGTGCCAGCAGCAAGCGGGAGCTGTCGCAGTTCTTC. As protein: CASSKRELSQFF.

This chain joins TRBV4-2 and TRBJ1-2; D is unresolved. The germline CDR1 and CDR2 sequences are LGHNA and YNFKEQ. V was cut by 0 bases and J by 3 bases, with 17 bases left in between. The CDR3 has 17 amino acids. The DNA of the CDR3 is TGTGCCAGCAGCCAAGATTGGGGAGGGAGCGTAGACTATGGCTACACCTTC. The encoded protein is CASSQDWGGSVDYGYTF.

The chain links TRBV7-6 to TRBJ1-4, with D tentatively TRBD1 (6 bases). CDR3 size: 15 residues. Trimming removed 6 bases from V and 8 bases from J, with 19 bases in between. Germline-derived CDR1 and CDR2 are SGHVS and FNYEAQ. The CDR3 loop is CASSRLSRGREKLFF. In nucleotides, the CDR3 is TGTGCCAGCAGTCGGCTTTCCAGGGGACGGGAAAAACTGTTTTTT.

The V and J genes are TRBV6-5 and TRBJ1-1, with 8 bases aligning to TRBD1. Germline lookup yields CDR1 MNHEY and CDR2 SVGAGI. Unmatched junction bases numbered 1, after V lost 7 bases and J lost 6 bases. The CDR3 is 11 amino acids. The CDR3 protein is CASKDRAEAFF. The CDR3 coding sequence is TGTGCCAGCAAGGACAGGGCTGAAGCTTTCTTT.

This clone was seen a few times. The chain is built from TRBV5-6 and TRBJ1-2; D gene unclear. Trimming took off 0 bases at V and 4 bases at J, with 7 bases between the two ends. The CDR3 spans 13 residues. Looked up from germline, CDR1 is SGHDT and CDR2 is YYEEEE. CDR3 coding DNA: TGTGCCAGCAGCTTGGGGCGGACCTATGGCTACACCTTC. Its translation: CASSLGRTYGYTF.

The chain recombines TRBV5-1 with TRBJ2-1, with TRBD2 matching over 13 bases. J lost 9 bases, V lost 3 bases, and 9 bases had no gene match. CDR1 SGHRS and CDR2 YFSETQ come from the germline V gene. The CDR3 is 16 amino acids. This CDR3 reads CASSWGLAGPSPEQFF. The DNA for the CDR3 is TGCGCCAGCAGCTGGGGACTAGCGGGACCAAGCCCTGAGCAGTTCTTC.

J is TRBJ1-5 and V is TRBV2; D may be TRBD1 (5 bases). Germline V gene data show CDR1 as SNHLY and CDR2 as FYNNEI. Trimming cost V 1 base and J 2 bases, with 9 bases left between them. CDR3 length: 15 amino acids. CDR3 sequence reads: CASSEETGGNQPQHF. The CDR3 DNA is TGTGCCAGCAGTGAAGAGACGGGGGGCAATCAGCCCCAGCATTTT.

CDR3 in amino acids: CATAARGEGGYTF. In DNA, the CDR3 is TGTGCCACCGCCGCCCGGGGGGAAGGTGGCTACACCTTC. The chain carries TRBV10-3 and TRBJ1-2; tentatively, D is TRBD1 (5 bases). There are 13 residues in the CDR3. CDR1 is ENHRY, CDR2 SYGVKD, per germline. Trimming pared 10 bases from V and 7 bases from J, leaving 19 bases between.

This clone has a single count. V usage is TRBV6-1 and J usage is TRBJ2-1; the match to TRBD2 covers 9 bases. The trim removed 1 base at V and 9 bases at J, leaving 16 bases unmatched. CDR3 size: 18 residues. Germline V gives CDR1 MNHNS, CDR2 SASEGT. The CDR3 reads CASSEVLREGLSDIEQFF. As DNA, the CDR3 is TGTGCCAGCAGTGAAGTTCTGCGGGAGGGCCTGTCGGACATTGAGCAGTTCTTC.

The chain is built from TRBV12-3 or TRBV12-4 and TRBJ1-5; D is ambiguous. This CDR3 comprises 12 residues. V dropped 2 bases and J dropped 16 bases, with 15 bases sitting between them. The CDR3 nucleotides read TGTGCCAGCAGTTTACGGCAAATCGGGTTACATTTT. It codes for CASSLRQIGLHF.

About this clone itself: The junction departs from the called germline gene at one end, perhaps through a read error. This chain links TRBV9 with TRBJ1-1; D may be TRBD1 (5 bases). CDR3 length equals 17 residues. Germline loops: CDR1 SGDLS, CDR2 YYNGEE. The CDR3 protein is CASSPPPGAAPNIEAFF. In DNA, the CDR3 is TGTGCCAGCAGCCCTCCCCCTGGGGCAGCTCCGAACATTGAAGCTTTCTTT. Combining the CDR3 with reference TRBV9 and TRBJ1-1 gives the whole variable domain DSGVTQTPKHLITATGQRVTLRCSPRSGDLSVYWYQQSLDQGLQFLIQYYNGEERAKGNILERFSAQQFPDLHSELNLSSLELGDSALYFCASSPPPGAAPNIEAFFGQGTRLTVV.

This sequence joins TRBV7-9 and TRBJ1-6; D unresolved. The CDR3 extends over 12 amino acids. The V gene's germline CDR1 is SEHNR and CDR2 FQNEAQ (reference sequence). V lost 2 bases to trimming and J lost 14 bases, with 10 bases between them. In DNA form, the CDR3 reads TGTGCCAGCAGCTTAAGTGGCCAGGCCCTCCACTTT. This gives the protein CASSLSGQALHF. Full variable domain (remainder filled in from reference TRBV7-9 and TRBJ1-6): DTGVSQNPRHKITKRGQNVTFRCDPISEHNRLYWYRQTLGQGPEFLTYFQNEAQLEKSRLLSDRFSAERPKGSFSTLEIQRTEQGDSAMYLCASSLSGQALHFGNGTRLTVT.

The CDR3 DNA reads as TGTGCCAGCTCACCACCGGGCCGGGGGTACGAGCAGTACTTC. This gives the protein CASSPPGRGYEQYF. This chain joins TRBV18 and TRBJ2-7; D might be TRBD2 (6 bases). The CDR3 runs 14 residues. The V gene lost 0 bases and the J gene lost 4 bases, with 10 bases spanning the gap. Germline V gene lookup returns CDR1 KGHSH and CDR2 LQKENI.

V is TRBV28 and J is TRBJ1-6, with TRBD1 matching 7 bases. The V gene end was trimmed by 3 bases and the J gene end by 2 bases; junction bases not matched to a gene: 4. Looked up from germline, CDR1 is MDHEN and CDR2 is SYDVKM. This CDR3 has 16 residues. The CDR3 is CASSFLGQAYNSPLHF. In DNA form, the CDR3 reads TGTGCCAGCAGTTTTCTCGGACAGGCCTATAATTCACCCCTCCACTTT.

This clone was recorded once. The chain is built from TRBV2 and TRBJ1-4; 9 nucleotides line up with TRBD1. V was pared by 3 bases and J by 8 bases, with 7 bases of the junction left unmatched. CDR1 is SNHLY and CDR2 is FYNNEI in the germline V gene. The length of the CDR3 is 15 residues. This chain's CDR3 is CASSDMTGGLEKLFF. CDR3 DNA: TGTGCCAGCAGTGACATGACAGGGGGGTTGGAAAAACTGTTTTTT.

The chain combines TRBV6-2 or TRBV6-3 with TRBJ2-7; 7 bases line up with TRBD1. In germline, CDR1 is MNHEY, CDR2 SVGEGT. V lost 6 bases to trimming and J lost 2 bases; unmatched junction nucleotides: 10. CDR3 length: 15 residues. The CDR3 bases are TGTGCCAGCAGCCCACCCGGGACAGCTACCTACGAGCAGTACTTC. Translation: CASSPPGTATYEQYF.

This clone occurred once. This chain connects TRBV28 to TRBJ1-1; no definite D call. The V gene lost 5 bases and the J gene lost 11 bases, with 15 bases spanning the gap. This CDR3 has 12 residues. The V gene's germline CDR1 is MDHEN and CDR2 SYDVKM. The CDR3 DNA is TGTGCCAGCAGTACGCCCAGGCTGGCTGCTTTCTTT. Protein sequence: CASSTPRLAAFF. The whole variable domain, remainder taken from reference TRBV28 and TRBJ1-1, is DVKVTQSSRYLVKRTGEKVFLECVQDMDHENMFWYRQDPGLGLRLIYFSYDVKMKEKGDIPEGYSVSREKKERFSLILESASTNQTSMYLCASSTPRLAAFFGQGTRLTVV.